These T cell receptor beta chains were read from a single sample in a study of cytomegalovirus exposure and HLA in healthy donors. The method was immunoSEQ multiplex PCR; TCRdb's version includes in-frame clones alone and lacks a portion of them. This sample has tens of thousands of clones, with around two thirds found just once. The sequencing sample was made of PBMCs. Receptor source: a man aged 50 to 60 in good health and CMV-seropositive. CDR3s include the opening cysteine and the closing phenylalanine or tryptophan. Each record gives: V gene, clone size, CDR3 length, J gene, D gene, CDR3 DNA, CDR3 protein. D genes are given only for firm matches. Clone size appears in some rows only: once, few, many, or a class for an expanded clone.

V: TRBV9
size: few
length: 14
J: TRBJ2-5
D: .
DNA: TGTGCCAGCAGCGTAGGAGGGCAGAAAGAGACCCAGTACTTC
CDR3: CASSVGGQKETQYF

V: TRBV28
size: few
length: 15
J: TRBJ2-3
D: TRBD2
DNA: TGTGCCAGCAGTCGACTAGCGGGATACAAAGATACGCAGTATTTT
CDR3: CASSRLAGYKDTQYF

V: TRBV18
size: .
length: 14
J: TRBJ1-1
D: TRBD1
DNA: TGTGCCAGCTCACCGCAGGACAGGGGGAAGGGAGCTTTCTTT
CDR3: CASSPQDRGKGAFF

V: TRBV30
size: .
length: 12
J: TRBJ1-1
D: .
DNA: TGTGCCTGGAAGTCCACGACTTCTGAAGCTTTCTTT
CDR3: CAWKSTTSEAFF

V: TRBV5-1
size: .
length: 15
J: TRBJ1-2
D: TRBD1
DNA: TGCGCCAGCAGCCCGGGACAGGGGAGAGATTATGGCTACACCTTC
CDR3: CASSPGQGRDYGYTF

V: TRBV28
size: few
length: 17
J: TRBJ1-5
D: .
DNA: TGTGCCAGCAGTTTATTCCCCCCTAGGGGTGGCAATCAGCCCCAGCATTTT
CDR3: CASSLFPPRGGNQPQHF

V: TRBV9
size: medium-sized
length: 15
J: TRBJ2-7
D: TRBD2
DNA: TGTGCCAGCAGCCCCTGGACTAGCGGGGCCAACGAGCAGTACTTC
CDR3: CASSPWTSGANEQYF

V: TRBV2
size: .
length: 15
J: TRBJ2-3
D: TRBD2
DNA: TGTGCCAGCAGGAATAGCGGGAGCCGTTCAGATACGCAGTATTTT
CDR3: CASRNSGSRSDTQYF

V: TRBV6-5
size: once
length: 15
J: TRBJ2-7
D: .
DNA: TGTGCCAGCAGTTACTCGGCAGGAGGTGACTACGAGCAGTACTTC
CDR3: CASSYSAGGDYEQYF

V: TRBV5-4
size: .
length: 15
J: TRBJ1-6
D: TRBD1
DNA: TGTGCCAGCAGCAGCGACAGGGGGTATAATTCACCCCTCCACTTT
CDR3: CASSSDRGYNSPLHF

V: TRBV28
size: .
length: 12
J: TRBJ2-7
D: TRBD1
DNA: TGTGCCAGCACAACTACAGGGGGCAGTTCGTACTTC
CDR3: CASTTTGGSSYF

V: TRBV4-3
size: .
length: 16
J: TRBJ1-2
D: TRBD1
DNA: TGCGCCAGCAGCCTCGTGGGGACAGGGGTGGACTATGGCTACACCTTC
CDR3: CASSLVGTGVDYGYTF

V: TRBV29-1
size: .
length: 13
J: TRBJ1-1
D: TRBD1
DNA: TGCAGCGTTGAAGGGACAGGGGGCACTGAAGCTTTCTTT
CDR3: CSVEGTGGTEAFF

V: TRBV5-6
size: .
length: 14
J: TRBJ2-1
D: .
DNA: TGTGCCAGCAGCCCTCGGACAGTTTTCGATGAGCAGTTCTTC
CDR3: CASSPRTVFDEQFF

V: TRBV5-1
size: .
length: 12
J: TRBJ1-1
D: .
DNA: TGCGCCAGCACCACAGAAAACACTGAAGCTTTCTTT
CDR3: CASTTENTEAFF

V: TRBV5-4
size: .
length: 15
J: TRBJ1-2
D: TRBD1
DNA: TGTGCCAGCAGCCAAGGACAGGTTAAAACCCATGGCTACACCTTC
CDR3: CASSQGQVKTHGYTF

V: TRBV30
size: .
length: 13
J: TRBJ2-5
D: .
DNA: TGTGCCTGGTCAGCCGACAGCCAAGAGTCCCAGTACTTC
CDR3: CAWSADSQESQYF

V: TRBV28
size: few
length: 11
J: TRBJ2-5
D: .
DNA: TGTGCCAGCAGTCAGCGGGAGACCCAGTACTTC
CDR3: CASSQRETQYF

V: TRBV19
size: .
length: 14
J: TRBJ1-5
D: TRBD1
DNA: TGTGCCAGTGCAATGTACAGGGGGGATCAGCCCCAGCATTTT
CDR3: CASAMYRGDQPQHF

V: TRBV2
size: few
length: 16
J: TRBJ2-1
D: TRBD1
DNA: TGTGCCAGCAGTCGGGACAGGGGATCGTCCTACAATGAGCAGTTCTTC
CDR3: CASSRDRGSSYNEQFF